Each of the 27 T cell receptor beta chains below was sequenced from the same sample in a study of CDR3 diversity in severe acne. Using its own MiXCR run on the PCR reads, TCRdb lists one record per CDR3 protein. The table records 97,000 or so distinct CDR3 sequences, roughly half of them present only once. The material sequenced was blood. Every receptor here comes from a male donor with acne.

With respect to this clonotype: This may be a read error: a much more frequent sequence differs by one nucleotide. The chain combines TRBV19 with TRBJ2-7; D may correspond to TRBD1 or TRBD2 (5 bases each). Trimming took 11 bases from V and 3 from J, leaving 26 bases between them. Per the germline V gene, CDR1 is LNHDA and CDR2 is SQIVND (reference sequence). The CDR3 has 16 residues. CDR3 sequence: CAVVRFFRGHLYEQYF. The CDR3 nucleotides read TGTGCCGTCGTTCGGTTTTTCCGGGGCCATCTCTACGAGCAGTACTTC.

This clonotype was seen repeatedly, ten times or more. This chain connects TRBV7-8 to TRBJ1-5, with no clear D. The CDR3 extends over 16 amino acids. CDR1 and CDR2 from the germline V gene are SGHVS and FQNEAQ. The V end was cut by 0 bases, the J end by 6 bases, with 15 bases between. The CDR3 nucleotides read TGTGCCAGCAGCTTAGCGACCGAAATCGGAGGTCAGCCCCAGCATTTT. Protein product: CASSLATEIGGQPQHF.

This clonotype was observed a single time. The V gene is TRBV11-2, the J gene TRBJ2-2; 7 positions match TRBD2. With 3 bases clipped from V and 0 bases from J, the junction kept 7 bases outside the gene matches. Germline-derived CDR1 and CDR2 are SGHAT and FQNNGV. The CDR3 is 17 amino acids. Written as DNA, the CDR3 is TGTGCCAGCAGCTTCCGGGGTAGCGGGTCGAACACCGGGGAGCTGTTTTTT. Residues: CASSFRGSGSNTGELFF.

The chain recombines TRBV28 with TRBJ1-1; D not certain. The CDR3 length is 13 residues. The V gene's germline CDR1 is MDHEN and CDR2 SYDVKM. Trimming took 4 bases from V and 4 from J, leaving 10 bases between them. The CDR3 sequence: CASSYGVGTEAFF. The CDR3 DNA follows: TGTGCCAGCAGTTACGGGGTTGGCACTGAAGCTTTCTTT.

The V call is TRBV14, the J call TRBJ2-2; D gene uncertain. This CDR3 has 12 residues. Trimming pared 5 bases from V and 5 bases from J, leaving 6 bases between. Germline V gives CDR1 SGHDN, CDR2 FVKESK. The CDR3 coding sequence is TGTGCCAGCAGCGGATTAACCGGGGAGCTGTTTTTT. Encoded protein: CASSGLTGELFF.

This clonotype has just one count. The chain has TRBV24-1 and TRBJ2-5, with TRBD1 matching 11 bases. After removal of 4 bases from V and 7 bases from J, the junction contained 7 bases not matched to a gene. CDR3 length: 15 amino acids. Germline assignment: CDR1 KGHDR and CDR2 SFDVKD. The CDR3, as DNA: TGTGCCACCAGTGACCGGACAGGGGGCCTCAGGACCCAGTACTTC. This encodes CATSDRTGGLRTQYF.

In this sample, this clonotype is medium-sized (0.01 to 0.1%). The chain combines TRBV20-1 with TRBJ2-7; weak D call: TRBD2 (6 bases). V shed 6 bases and J shed 5 bases, with 17 bases lying between them. The CDR3 length is 13 residues. Germline CDR1 reads DFQATT; CDR2 reads SNEGSKA (reference sequence). The CDR3 protein is CSAAPSVSDEQYF. DNA of the CDR3: TGCAGTGCGGCCCCTAGCGTTTCCGACGAGCAGTACTTC.

This clonotype was detected many times. This chain uses TRBV5-8 with TRBJ2-5; TRBD2 aligns across 7 bases. The V segment lost 4 bases and the J segment 4 bases; nucleotides outside the gene matches: 13. The CDR3 runs 16 residues. The germline gives CDR1 SGHTS, CDR2 YDEGEE. This chain's CDR3 is CASSGRQRGGVETQYF. CDR3 sequence (DNA): TGTGCCAGCAGCGGTCGTCAACGTGGGGGGGTAGAGACCCAGTACTTC.

This clonotype was recorded only once. The chain combines TRBV10-3 with TRBJ1-1, with 7 bases lining up with TRBD1. With 0 bases clipped from V and 1 base from J, the junction kept 11 bases outside the gene matches. The germline gives CDR1 ENHRY, CDR2 SYGVKD. This CDR3 region has 18 residues. This CDR3 reads CAISESVPTGAPNTEAFF. CDR3 sequence (DNA): TGTGCCATCAGTGAGTCCGTACCTACAGGGGCCCCGAACACTGAAGCTTTCTTT.

The chain is built from TRBV10-1 and TRBJ2-5; D uncertain. CDR1 WNHNN and CDR2 SYGVQD come from the germline V gene (reference sequence). This CDR3 region has 13 residues. V lost 2 bases and J lost 5, with 9 bases in between. The CDR3 protein is CASSESLGETQYF. The CDR3 DNA reads as TGCGCCAGCAGTGAGAGCCTCGGGGAGACCCAGTACTTC.

This clonotype showed up many times. The V call is TRBV6-4, the J call TRBJ2-5; D may correspond to TRBD1 or TRBD2 (5 bases each). Germline V lookup: CDR1 MRHNA, CDR2 SNTAGT. The CDR3 is 15 residues long. V lost 7 bases and J lost 2, with 17 bases in between. This CDR3 reads CASTLIGDRQETQYF. The DNA of the CDR3 is TGTGCCAGCACTCTAATAGGGGACCGACAAGAGACCCAGTACTTC.

This clonotype was seen repeatedly, ten times or more. V and J are TRBV19 and TRBJ2-2; no definite D call. Germline loops: CDR1 LNHDA, CDR2 SQIVND (reference sequence). V shed 5 bases and J shed 7 bases, with 11 bases lying between them. The CDR3 has 13 amino acids. CDR3 loop: CASSPRVGGELFF. The CDR3 DNA is TGTGCCAGTAGTCCACGCGTGGGCGGGGAGCTGTTTTTT. The full variable domain, in which reference TRBV19 and TRBJ2-2 provide the parts outside the CDR3, is DGGITQSPKYLFRKEGQNVTLSCEQNLNHDAMYWYRQDPGQGLRLIYYSQIVNDFQKGDIAEGYSVSREKKESFPLTVTSAQKNPTAFYLCASSPRVGGELFFGEGSRLTVL.

The rearrangement uses TRBV25-1 and TRBJ1-4, with unresolved D. V dropped 5 bases and J dropped 4 bases, with 2 bases sitting between them. The germline V gene encodes CDR1 MGHDK and CDR2 SYGVNS. CDR3 size: 11 residues. CDR3 bases: TGTGCCAGCAGTATTAATGAAAAACTGTTTTTT. It translates to CASSINEKLFF.

J is TRBJ2-3 and V is TRBV24-1; unclear D gene. This CDR3 contains 13 residues. Germline V gives CDR1 KGHDR, CDR2 SFDVKD. The V and J ends lost 6 bases and 3 bases respectively, with 9 bases between them. The CDR3 reads CATSWARTDTQYF. CDR3 sequence (DNA): TGTGCCACCAGTTGGGCGAGGACAGATACGCAGTATTTT.

This sequence joins TRBV30 and TRBJ2-7; tentative D call: TRBD1 (6 bases). Germline V lookup: CDR1 GTSNPN, CDR2 SVGIG (reference sequence). Deletions cut 4 bases from V and 5 bases from J, with 18 bases between. The CDR3 length is 14 residues. The CDR3 DNA reads as TGTGCCTGGACCCAGGGTAGGGGGTTTGACGAGCAGTACTTC. Its protein is CAWTQGRGFDEQYF.

V is TRBV5-1 and J is TRBJ2-6; D is perhaps TRBD1 (6 bases). Per germline, CDR1 SGHRS and CDR2 YFSETQ. Trimming left V 3 bases short and J 0 bases short, with 13 bases between. The CDR3 totals 17 residues. The CDR3 region has the DNA TGCGCCAGCAGCTCTGGGGGCGTGATCTCTGGGGCCAACGTCCTGACTTTC. It encodes CASSSGGVISGANVLTF.

This clonotype is a singleton in its sample. CDR3 in amino acids: CASSESPRYGYTF. CDR3 in DNA: TGCGCCAGCAGTGAGTCCCCCCGCTATGGCTACACCTTC. The gene calls are TRBV10-2 and TRBJ1-2; no reliable D call. CDR3 length: 13 residues. Trimming removed 0 bases from V and 4 bases from J, with 6 bases in between. CDR1 WSHSY and CDR2 SAAADI come from the germline V gene.

A remark on this clonotype: This clone may be a read error of a much larger clone one base away. CDR3 loop: CASSLTTGVVHERYF. In nucleotides, the CDR3 is TGTGCCAGCAGTCTGACGACAGGGGTAGTCCACGAGCGGTACTTC. The chain has TRBV6-1 and TRBJ2-7, with TRBD1 matching over 8 bases. CDR1 is MNHNS and CDR2 is SASEGT in the germline V gene. This CDR3 is built from 15 residues.

By proportion, this clonotype is medium-sized. The rearrangement links TRBV12-3 or TRBV12-4 to TRBJ1-6; possible D gene TRBD1, 6 bases. The CDR3 contains 15 residues. V lost 2 bases, J lost 9 bases, and 14 bases lay in between. The CDR3 sequence is CASSLWGQRGSPLHF. In DNA form, the CDR3 reads TGTGCCAGCAGTTTATGGGGACAACGGGGTTCACCCCTCCACTTT.

This clonotype appeared once. This chain joins TRBV19 and TRBJ1-2, with TRBD1 matching over 7 bases. Per the germline V gene, CDR1 is LNHDA and CDR2 is SQIVND (reference sequence). V lost 8 bases, J lost 4 bases, and 22 bases stayed unmatched. The CDR3 extends over 18 amino acids. The CDR3 DNA follows: TGTGCCAGTCATATTGTTCCGGGACAGACGACTACACTCTATGGCTACACCTTC. Its translation is CASHIVPGQTTTLYGYTF. Full variable domain (rest looked up from reference TRBV19 and TRBJ1-2): DGGITQSPKYLFRKEGQNVTLSCEQNLNHDAMYWYRQDPGQGLRLIYYSQIVNDFQKGDIAEGYSVSREKKESFPLTVTSAQKNPTAFYLCASHIVPGQTTTLYGYTFGSGTRLTVV.

This clonotype was seen only a few times. This chain links TRBV3-1 with TRBJ2-2; D perhaps matches TRBD2 (5 bases). V lost 0 bases, J lost 4 bases, and 15 bases lay in between. Germline V gene sequence: CDR1 LGHDT, CDR2 YNNKEL (reference sequence). This CDR3 spans 17 amino acids. CDR3: CASSQDRRIAITGELFF. CDR3 coding DNA: TGTGCCAGCAGCCAAGATAGGAGGATAGCGATCACCGGGGAGCTGTTTTTT. The entire variable domain, with the rest obtained from reference TRBV3-1 and TRBJ2-2, is as follows: DTAVSQTPKYLVTQMGNDKSIKCEQNLGHDTMYWYKQDSKKFLKIMFSYNNKELIINETVPNRFSPKSPDKAHLNLHINSLELGDSAVYFCASSQDRRIAITGELFFGEGSRLTVL.

This clonotype was counted many times. J is TRBJ1-2 and V is TRBV20-1, with 11 nucleotides matching TRBD1. Germline V gene sequence: CDR1 DFQATT, CDR2 SNEGSKA (reference sequence). The junction had 2 bases not matched to a gene; V was cut back by 6 bases and J by 5 bases. The CDR3 contains 12 residues. The CDR3, as DNA: TGCAGTGCCTGGGACAGGGGGTATGGCTACACCTTC. Residues: CSAWDRGYGYTF.

Concerning this clonotype itself: A junction boundary mismatches the germline segment, possibly from a read error. The chain carries TRBV25-1 and TRBJ2-7; D is uncertain. This CDR3 has 12 residues. Germline CDR1 reads MGHDK; CDR2 reads SYGVNS. This CDR3 reads CASSDQEREQCF. CDR3 sequence (DNA): TGTGCCAGCAGTGACCAGGAACGCGAGCAGTGCTTC.

Note on this clonotype: One end of the junction does not line up with germline, which may come from a read error. The chain joins TRBV20-1 to TRBJ1-5, with TRBD1 as a possible D gene (5 bases). Looked up from germline, CDR1 is DFQATT and CDR2 is SNEGSKA (reference sequence). There are 13 residues in the CDR3. CDR3 nucleotide sequence: TGCAGTGCTAGTCAGGGTGTACGGCAGCTCGAGCAGTTT. It specifies CSASQGVRQLEQF.

This sequence joins TRBV10-3 and TRBJ2-5; D assignment may be TRBD1 or TRBD2 (5 bases each). In germline, CDR1 is ENHRY, CDR2 SYGVKD. This CDR3 contains 15 residues. With 6 bases removed from V and 3 bases from J, the gap between germline ends came to 17 bases. The CDR3 protein is CAIRGADRPEETQYF. The CDR3 region has the DNA TGTGCCATCAGGGGAGCTGACAGACCAGAAGAGACCCAGTACTTC.

This clonotype appeared many times. The rearrangement links TRBV30 to TRBJ2-7, with 7 bases matching TRBD1. After removal of 2 bases from V and 7 bases from J, the junction contained 14 bases not matched to a gene. This CDR3 has 15 residues. Germline values: CDR1 GTSNPN, CDR2 SVGIG (reference sequence). CDR3 residues: CAWSKGDRELGEQYF. CDR3 DNA sequence: TGTGCCTGGAGTAAGGGAGACAGGGAATTGGGGGAGCAGTACTTC. Combining the CDR3 with reference TRBV30 and TRBJ2-7 gives the whole variable domain SQTIHQWPATLVQPVGSPLSLECTVEGTSNPNLYWYRQAAGRGLQLLFYSVGIGQISSEVPQNLSASRPQDRQFILSSKKLLLSDSGFYLCAWSKGDRELGEQYFGPGTRLTVT.

The chain recombines TRBV15 with TRBJ2-7; TRBD2 matches 8 bases. This CDR3 contains 13 residues. V shed 8 bases and J 3 bases; nucleotides not matched to a gene: 6. CDR1 is LNHNV and CDR2 is YYDKDF in the germline V gene (reference sequence). CDR3 sequence: CATESGGVYEQYF. The CDR3 nucleotides are TGTGCCACCGAGTCGGGGGGGGTCTACGAGCAGTACTTC. The complete variable domain, with remaining parts taken from reference TRBV15 and TRBJ2-7, reads DAMVIQNPRYQVTQFGKPVTLSCSQTLNHNVMYWYQQKSSQAPKLLFHYYDKDFNNEADTPDNFQSRRPNTSFCFLDIRSPGLGDTAMYLCATESGGVYEQYFGPGTRLTVT.